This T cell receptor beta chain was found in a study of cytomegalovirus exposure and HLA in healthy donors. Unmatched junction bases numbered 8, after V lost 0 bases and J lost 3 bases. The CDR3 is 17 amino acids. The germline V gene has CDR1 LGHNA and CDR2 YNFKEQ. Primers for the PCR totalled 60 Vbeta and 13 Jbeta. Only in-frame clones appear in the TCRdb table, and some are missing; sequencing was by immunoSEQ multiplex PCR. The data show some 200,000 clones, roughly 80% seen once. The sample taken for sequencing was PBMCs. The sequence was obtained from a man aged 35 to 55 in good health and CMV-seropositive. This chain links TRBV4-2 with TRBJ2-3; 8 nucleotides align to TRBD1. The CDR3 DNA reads TGTGCCAGCAGCCAAGAGTTGACAGGGGTTAGGACAGATACGCAGTATTTT. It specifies CASSQELTGVRTDTQYF.